The present T cell receptor beta chain was sequenced within a study of blood T cell repertoires in COVID-19. Study-wide context: Samples representing acute and convalescent COVID-19 were sourced from the United States, Italy and Spain. Sample material is recorded as cDNA or gDNA derived from T cells, B-cell-depleted T cells, or PBMCs.

In the authors' methods: Amplifying reference gene primers gave estimates of nucleated cell counts. Assay used: immunoSEQ multiplex PCR; TCRdb lists only in-frame clones, some missing. V, J and clone size reflect that table, while D and trimming were determined from the DNA. The sample lists 30,000 to 35,000 clones, about 90% occurring once. CDR3 size: 14 residues. Trimming cost V 3 bases and J 8 bases; bases outside gene matches: 8. CDR1 and CDR2 from the germline V gene are SGHTA and FQGNSA. The sequence derives from a woman in her 70s with active COVID-19. Sequenced: peripheral blood. V usage is TRBV7-2 and J usage is TRBJ1-1; 8 positions agree with TRBD1. The CDR3 sequence is CASSFWTGKDEAFF. The CDR3 nucleotides are TGTGCCAGCAGCTTCTGGACAGGGAAAGACGAAGCTTTCTTT.